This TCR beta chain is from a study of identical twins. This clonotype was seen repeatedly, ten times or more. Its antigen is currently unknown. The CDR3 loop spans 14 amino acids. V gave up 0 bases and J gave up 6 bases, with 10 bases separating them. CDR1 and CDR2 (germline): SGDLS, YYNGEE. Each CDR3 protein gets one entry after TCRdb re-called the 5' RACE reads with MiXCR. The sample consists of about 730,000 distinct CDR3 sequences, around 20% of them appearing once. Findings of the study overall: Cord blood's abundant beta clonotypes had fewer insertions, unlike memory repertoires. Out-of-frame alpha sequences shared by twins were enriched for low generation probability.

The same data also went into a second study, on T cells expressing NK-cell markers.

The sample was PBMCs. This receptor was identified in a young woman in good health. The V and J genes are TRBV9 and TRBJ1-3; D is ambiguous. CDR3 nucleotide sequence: TGTGCCAGCAGCGTAGCCCGGACCGAAAACACCATATATTTT. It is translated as CASSVARTENTIYF.